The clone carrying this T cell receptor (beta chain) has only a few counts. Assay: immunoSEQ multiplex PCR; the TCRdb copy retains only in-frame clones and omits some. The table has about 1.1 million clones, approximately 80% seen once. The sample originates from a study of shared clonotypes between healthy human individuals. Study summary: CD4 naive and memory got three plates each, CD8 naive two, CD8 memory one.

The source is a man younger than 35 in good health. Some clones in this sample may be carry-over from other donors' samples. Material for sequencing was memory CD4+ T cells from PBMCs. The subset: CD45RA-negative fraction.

CDR3 nucleotides: TGTGCCAGCAGCCCTAAAGCCCAGACAGAGAACTGGGATACGCAGTATTTT. Its protein is CASSPKAQTENWDTQYF. This chain uses TRBV9 with TRBJ2-3, with a possible D match to TRBD1 (5 bases). Trimming took off 4 bases at V and 6 bases at J, with 24 bases between the two ends. From germline, CDR1 is SGDLS and CDR2 YYNGEE. The CDR3 contains 17 residues.